Below are 20 T cell receptor beta chains sequenced from a single sample in a study of T cells in Graves' hyperthyroidism and ophthalmopathy. The TCR beta CDR3 regions underwent amplification using RNA transcripts as the source. When the TCR CDR3 underwent first-round RT-PCR, the HTBI primer set was used. TCRdb re-analysed the multiplex PCR reads in MiXCR, keeping a single row per CDR3 protein. The sample lists a few hundred thousand distinct CDR3 sequences, around 13% occurring once. The sample taken for sequencing was blood. These receptors were obtained from a woman aged 25 to 39 with Graves' hyperthyroidism that later progressed to Graves' ophthalmopathy.

J is TRBJ2-5 and V is TRBV5-1; D perhaps matches TRBD2 (6 bases). Germline values: CDR1 SGHRS, CDR2 YFSETQ. CDR3 length: 15 residues. V dropped 4 bases and J dropped 2 bases, with 15 bases sitting between them. The CDR3 DNA is TGCGCCAGCAGCCCGATGGGACTGGATCAAGAGACCCAGTACTTC. Translated, it gives CASSPMGLDQETQYF.

This CDR3 is CASRVVGTTNYGYTF. CDR3 nucleotide sequence: TGTGCCAGCAGGGTGGTAGGGACTACTAACTATGGCTACACCTTC. The chain employs TRBV6-1 and TRBJ1-2, with D perhaps matching TRBD1 (5 bases). Germline CDR1 MNHNS, CDR2 SASEGT. Deletions cut 6 bases from V and 0 bases from J, with 14 bases between. CDR3 length equals 15 residues.

This clonotype was seen repeatedly, ten times or more. The CDR3, as DNA: TGTGCCACCAAACTACTAGATACGCAGTATTTT. It translates to CATKLLDTQYF. The chain carries TRBV24-1 and TRBJ2-3; no firm D call. The germline gives CDR1 KGHDR, CDR2 SFDVKD. This CDR3 has 11 residues. Deletions cut 8 bases from V and 5 bases from J, with 7 bases between.

At least ten counts were recorded for this clonotype. The V gene is TRBV20-1, the J gene TRBJ1-5, with TRBD1 identical over 7 bases. This CDR3 has 14 residues. Germline CDR1 reads DFQATT; CDR2 reads SNEGSKA (reference sequence). Trimming removed 2 bases from V and 2 bases from J; junction bases left unmatched: 3. The CDR3 reads CSARITGGNQPQHF. Written as DNA, the CDR3 is TGCAGTGCTAGAATCACAGGGGGCAATCAGCCCCAGCATTTT.

Ten or more counts support this clonotype. The chain carries TRBV5-1 and TRBJ1-3; no reliable D call. CDR1 is SGHRS, CDR2 YFSETQ, per germline. With 2 bases removed from V and 0 bases from J, the gap between germline ends came to 12 bases. This CDR3 has 16 residues. CDR3 bases: TGCGCCAGCAGCTTAAGCATTCAGAACTCTGGAAACACCATATATTTT. Encoded protein: CASSLSIQNSGNTIYF.

This clonotype was observed at least ten times. The chain uses TRBV7-8 and TRBJ2-1; D is possibly TRBD1 or TRBD2 (6 bases each). This CDR3 has 15 residues. Trimming cost V 8 bases and J 5 bases, with 19 bases left between them. Germline V lookup: CDR1 SGHVS, CDR2 FQNEAQ. The CDR3, as DNA: TGTGCCAGCGGATTAGGGGGGAGCAGGCACAATGAGCAGTTCTTC. Translated, it gives CASGLGGSRHNEQFF.

This clonotype appeared many times. The chain uses TRBV24-1 and TRBJ1-1; possibly TRBD1 for D (5 bases). This CDR3 is 16 amino acids long. The V end was cut by 5 bases, the J end by 4 bases, with 19 bases between. From germline, CDR1 is KGHDR and CDR2 SFDVKD. The CDR3 DNA reads as TGTGCCACCAGTGGTCTCACAGGAGAAGGAGCCACTGAAGCTTTCTTT. It specifies CATSGLTGEGATEAFF.

This clonotype was observed many times. Sequence at one end of the junction differs from germline and may be a read error. The chain uses TRBV2 and TRBJ2-7, with D hard to call. The CDR3 contains 12 residues. Germline CDR1 SNHLY, CDR2 FYNNEI. For the CDR3, the DNA is TGTGCCAGCAATGAAGGCCTCTACGAGCAGTACTTC. Its translation: CASNEGLYEQYF.

The sample holds a few counts of this clonotype. V usage is TRBV15 and J usage is TRBJ2-3; 7 positions match TRBD2. The CDR3 consists of 17 residues. V shed 1 base, J shed 2 bases, and the junction held 9 bases outside the gene matches. CDR1 is LNHNV, CDR2 YYDKDF, per germline (reference sequence). Here the CDR3 DNA reads TGTGCCACCAGCAGAGGAGGGGCGGGAGTTCTCACAGATACGCAGTATTTT. It specifies CATSRGGAGVLTDTQYF.

This clonotype was seen only a few times. This may be a read error: a much more frequent sequence differs by one nucleotide. CDR3 amino acids: CASSPRRGETRYF. For the CDR3, the DNA is TGTGCCAGCAGCCCCAGGAGGGGTGAGACCCGGTACTTC. The chain has TRBV3-1 and TRBJ2-5; a possible D gene is TRBD2 (6 bases). The CDR3 sequence is 13 residues long. Germline values: CDR1 LGHDT, CDR2 YNNKEL (reference sequence).

This clonotype was detected ten times or more. The chain carries TRBV12-3 or TRBV12-4 and TRBJ2-2, with D perhaps being TRBD1 or TRBD2 (5 bases each). Between the trimmed V and J ends, which lost 4 bases and 4 bases, there was a span of 13 bases. The CDR3 is made up of 15 amino acids. CDR3 sequence reads: CASSWDPGGTGELFF. In nucleotides, the CDR3 is TGTGCCAGCAGTTGGGACCCCGGAGGCACCGGGGAGCTGTTTTTT.

Details on this clonotype: A much larger clonotype is one base distant, so this may be a read error. CDR3 DNA sequence: TGTGTCAGCAGCACCCATCCCCAGGCGGCTGAAGCTTTCTTT. It yields the protein CVSSTHPQAAEAFF. The V call is TRBV7-6, the J call TRBJ1-1; D remains ambiguous. This CDR3 has 14 residues. The germline V gene has CDR1 SGHVS and CDR2 FNYEAQ.

The V call is TRBV5-1, the J call TRBJ1-3; 7 nucleotides align to TRBD1. Germline trimming cut 4 bases from V and 4 bases from J; bases unmatched to any gene: 5. Germline loops: CDR1 SGHRS, CDR2 YFSETQ. The length of the CDR3 is 14 residues. This chain's CDR3 is CASSPGTEGNTIYF. Here the CDR3 DNA reads TGCGCCAGCAGCCCAGGGACAGAAGGAAACACCATATATTTT.

This clonotype is a singleton in its sample. No conserved phenylalanine or tryptophan ends this CDR3, so it is likely a read error. The CDR3 DNA reads as TGTGCCAGCAGTAGACCGGGACTAGAAACTGAGCAGTTCTAC. Protein product: CASSRPGLETEQFY. The chain uses TRBV6-2 or TRBV6-3 and TRBJ2-1; 8 positions agree with TRBD2. Germline V gene lookup returns CDR1 MNHEY and CDR2 SVGEGT. The CDR3 is 14 residues long. V shed 5 bases, J shed 9 bases, and the junction held 9 bases outside the gene matches.

Comments on this clonotype: One end of the junction is discordant with germline, which a read error may explain. The chain recombines TRBV12-3 or TRBV12-4 with TRBJ1-5; D possibly corresponds to TRBD1 (5 bases). This CDR3 has 14 residues. The CDR3, as DNA: TGTGCCACAGGAGGCGGGGGAAACAATCAGCCCCAACATTTT. It is translated as CATGGGGNNQPQHF.

This clonotype was observed many times. The V gene is TRBV28, the J gene TRBJ2-3; a possible D gene is TRBD2 (5 bases). In germline, CDR1 is MDHEN, CDR2 SYDVKM. Trimming shortened V by 3 bases and J by 2 bases, and 15 bases separated the two germline ends. The CDR3 sequence is 16 residues long. The CDR3 region has the DNA TGTGCCAGCAGTTTGCGGCTCGGACTTCTCACAGATACGCAGTATTTT. This encodes CASSLRLGLLTDTQYF.

This clonotype occurred many times. The genes are TRBV3-1 and TRBJ2-4; 10 nucleotides line up with TRBD2. The CDR3 totals 16 residues. After removal of 4 bases from V and 0 bases from J, the junction contained 3 bases not matched to a gene. Germline CDR1 is LGHDT and CDR2 is YNNKEL (reference sequence). The CDR3 sequence is CASSLGLAVAKNIQYF. CDR3 coding DNA: TGTGCCAGCAGCCTCGGACTAGCGGTAGCCAAAAACATTCAGTACTTC.

This clonotype has a count of ten or more. The rearrangement uses TRBV19 and TRBJ1-2; D not certain. Looked up from germline, CDR1 is LNHDA and CDR2 is SQIVND (reference sequence). The CDR3 has 12 amino acids. The V end was cut by 2 bases, the J end by 8 bases, with 9 bases between. This chain's CDR3 is CASSIRDGGYTF. Written as DNA, the CDR3 is TGTGCCAGTAGTATAAGAGACGGGGGCTACACCTTC.

This sequence joins TRBV19 and TRBJ1-5; D unresolved. The germline V and J ends were trimmed by 0 bases and 5 bases, with 11 bases remaining between them. CDR1 is LNHDA, CDR2 SQIVND, per germline (reference sequence). The CDR3 is made up of 15 amino acids. The CDR3 DNA reads TGTGCCAGTAGTATAGATCGGGCAATCCATCAGCCCCAGCATTTT. This codes for CASSIDRAIHQPQHF.

Comments on this clonotype: A much larger clone lies one base from this, so it may be a read error. This sequence joins TRBV28 and TRBJ2-5; D is perhaps TRBD1 or TRBD2 (5 bases each). The V gene's germline CDR1 is MDHEN and CDR2 SYDVKM. CDR3 size: 18 residues. The chain's CDR3 is CTSSYPGTAVEPEETQYF. Written as DNA, the CDR3 is TGTACCAGCAGCTACCCCGGGACGGCCGTTGAACCCGAAGAGACCCAGTACTTC.